These T cell receptor beta chains were read from a single sample in a study of patients and donors after allogeneic stem cell transplantation. Each CDR3 protein is one row after TCRdb ran MiXCR on the RT-PCR reads. Of about 960,000 distinct CDR3 sequences listed, 18% are singletons. The specimen sequenced was blood, either unsorted or a sorted T cell fraction (not recorded which). These receptors were taken from a human donor who was either an allogeneic HSCT recipient or a stem cell or donor lymphocyte infusion donor (not recorded which). It is not recorded whose cells these are; they may come from a transplant donor. The CDR3 runs from the conserved cysteine through the conserved F or W. The order of the fields is V gene, J gene, D gene, clone size, CDR3 protein, CDR3 DNA. A D gene is named only where the DNA matches it firmly. Where a row states a size, it is once, few, many or the class of an expanded clone; other rows omit it.

V gene: TRBV27; J gene: TRBJ2-7; D gene: NA; clone size: NA; CDR3 protein: CASSSRAGPYEQYF; CDR3 DNA: TGTGCCAGCAGTTCAAGGGCTGGACCCTACGAGCAGTACTTC
V gene: TRBV5-1; J gene: TRBJ2-3; D gene: NA; clone size: few; CDR3 protein: CASSWPGLEDTQYF; CDR3 DNA: TGCGCCAGCAGCTGGCCGGGACTTGAGGATACGCAGTATTTT
V gene: TRBV20-1; J gene: TRBJ1-1; D gene: TRBD1; clone size: few; CDR3 protein: CSAPGEDRGRAEAFF; CDR3 DNA: TGCAGTGCCCCAGGTGAGGACAGGGGTAGAGCTGAAGCTTTCTTT
V gene: TRBV12-3/TRBV12-4; J gene: TRBJ2-3; D gene: NA; clone size: few; CDR3 protein: CASSSPRLRAASTDTQYF; CDR3 DNA: TGTGCCAGCAGTTCCCCGCGCCTCCGGGCGGCTAGCACAGATACGCAGTATTTT
V gene: TRBV7-9; J gene: TRBJ1-5; D gene: NA; clone size: few; CDR3 protein: CASSFKQGPNQPQHF; CDR3 DNA: TGTGCCAGCAGCTTTAAACAGGGACCCAATCAGCCCCAGCATTTT
V gene: TRBV7-8; J gene: TRBJ2-1; D gene: NA; clone size: NA; CDR3 protein: CASSLGFRGARLPKEQFF; CDR3 DNA: TGTGCCAGCAGCTTAGGTTTTCGGGGGGCTCGTCTGCCTAAAGAGCAGTTCTTC
V gene: TRBV18; J gene: TRBJ2-1; D gene: TRBD1; clone size: few; CDR3 protein: CASSPQTGGSYNEQFF; CDR3 DNA: TGTGCCAGCTCACCACAGACAGGGGGATCGTACAATGAGCAGTTCTTC
V gene: TRBV12-3/TRBV12-4; J gene: TRBJ2-3; D gene: TRBD2; clone size: few; CDR3 protein: CASSPSGGNTQYF; CDR3 DNA: TGTGCCAGCTCTCCTAGCGGGGGGAATACGCAGTATTTT
V gene: TRBV9; J gene: TRBJ1-2; D gene: TRBD1; clone size: NA; CDR3 protein: CASSVATGQASTYGYTF; CDR3 DNA: TGTGCCAGCAGCGTAGCTACCGGACAGGCGAGCACCTATGGCTACACCTTC
V gene: TRBV18; J gene: TRBJ2-5; D gene: NA; clone size: NA; CDR3 protein: CASSRNNKETQYF; CDR3 DNA: TGTGCCAGCTCACGTAACAACAAAGAGACCCAGTACTTC
V gene: TRBV6-4; J gene: TRBJ1-2; D gene: TRBD1; clone size: NA; CDR3 protein: CASRAQGTPNYGYTF; CDR3 DNA: TGTGCCAGCAGAGCACAGGGGACGCCTAACTATGGCTACACCTTC
V gene: TRBV7-2; J gene: TRBJ2-1; D gene: TRBD2; clone size: few; CDR3 protein: CASSFSGPTYNEQFF; CDR3 DNA: TGTGCCAGCAGTTTTAGCGGGCCCACCTACAATGAGCAGTTCTTC
V gene: TRBV11-2; J gene: TRBJ2-3; D gene: NA; clone size: NA; CDR3 protein: CASNPRGGSQGGTQYF; CDR3 DNA: TGTGCCAGCAACCCACGGGGCGGGTCCCAGGGTGGTACGCAGTATTTT
V gene: TRBV5-1; J gene: TRBJ2-5; D gene: TRBD2; clone size: NA; CDR3 protein: CASSLPSGITETQYF; CDR3 DNA: TGCGCCAGCAGCTTGCCCAGCGGGATAACGGAGACCCAGTACTTC
V gene: TRBV20-1; J gene: TRBJ2-3; D gene: TRBD2; clone size: NA; CDR3 protein: CSARSGRDTDTQYF; CDR3 DNA: TGCAGTGCTCGGAGCGGGAGGGACACAGATACGCAGTATTTT
V gene: TRBV5-5; J gene: TRBJ2-1; D gene: NA; clone size: many; CDR3 protein: CASSLVGNYNEQFF; CDR3 DNA: TGTGCCAGCAGCTTGGTCGGCAACTACAATGAGCAGTTCTTC
V gene: TRBV20-1; J gene: TRBJ2-3; D gene: NA; clone size: NA; CDR3 protein: CSALFDTADTQYF; CDR3 DNA: TGCAGTGCCCTGTTTGACACGGCAGATACGCAGTATTTT
V gene: TRBV12-3/TRBV12-4; J gene: TRBJ2-7; D gene: NA; clone size: NA; CDR3 protein: CASSPGGGGSYEQYF; CDR3 DNA: TGTGCCAGCAGTCCGGGGGGCGGGGGCTCCTACGAGCAGTACTTC
V gene: TRBV5-1; J gene: TRBJ2-5; D gene: TRBD2; clone size: few; CDR3 protein: CATGTSGIAETQYF; CDR3 DNA: TGCGCCACCGGGACTAGCGGGATAGCAGAGACCCAGTACTTC
V gene: TRBV7-8; J gene: TRBJ2-5; D gene: NA; clone size: NA; CDR3 protein: CASSFQTYQETQYF; CDR3 DNA: TGTGCCAGCAGCTTTCAGACGTACCAAGAGACCCAGTACTTC
V gene: TRBV5-1; J gene: TRBJ2-6; D gene: TRBD1; clone size: NA; CDR3 protein: CASRGPGGNSGANVLTF; CDR3 DNA: TGCGCCAGCAGAGGTCCAGGGGGCAACTCTGGGGCCAACGTCCTGACTTTC
V gene: TRBV6-2/TRBV6-3; J gene: TRBJ2-1; D gene: NA; clone size: few; CDR3 protein: CASSYLTNDNEQFF; CDR3 DNA: TGTGCCAGCAGTTACTTGACTAACGACAATGAGCAGTTCTTC
V gene: TRBV9; J gene: TRBJ1-5; D gene: NA; clone size: few; CDR3 protein: CASSGAGGNQPQHF; CDR3 DNA: TGTGCCAGCAGCGGTGCAGGGGGCAATCAGCCCCAGCATTTT
V gene: TRBV11-2; J gene: TRBJ1-3; D gene: NA; clone size: few; CDR3 protein: CATGLVGNTIYF; CDR3 DNA: TGTGCCACAGGATTGGTCGGAAACACCATATATTTT
V gene: TRBV20-1; J gene: TRBJ2-1; D gene: NA; clone size: few; CDR3 protein: CSASAGGNEQFF; CDR3 DNA: TGCAGTGCTAGTGCAGGGGGGAATGAGCAGTTCTTC
V gene: TRBV7-3; J gene: TRBJ1-5; D gene: TRBD1; clone size: NA; CDR3 protein: CASTPCPGQRDQPQHF; CDR3 DNA: TGTGCCAGCACCCCTTGTCCGGGACAGCGAGATCAGCCCCAGCATTTT
V gene: TRBV15; J gene: TRBJ1-4; D gene: NA; clone size: NA; CDR3 protein: CATSRGQFATNEKLFF; CDR3 DNA: TGTGCCACCAGCAGAGGACAGTTTGCAACTAATGAAAAACTGTTTTTT
V gene: TRBV6-1; J gene: TRBJ2-3; D gene: NA; clone size: NA; CDR3 protein: CASIPPAGSTDTQYF; CDR3 DNA: TGTGCCAGCATTCCCCCCGCAGGCAGCACAGATACGCAGTATTTT
V gene: TRBV12-3/TRBV12-4; J gene: TRBJ1-2; D gene: NA; clone size: NA; CDR3 protein: CASSLVNTKVDYGYTF; CDR3 DNA: TGTGCCAGCAGTCTCGTAAACACCAAGGTGGACTATGGCTACACCTTC
V gene: TRBV6-1; J gene: TRBJ2-7; D gene: NA; clone size: NA; CDR3 protein: CASSPSGRSFYEQYF; CDR3 DNA: TGTGCCAGCAGCCCTTCGGGACGGTCTTTCTACGAGCAGTACTTC
V gene: TRBV12-3/TRBV12-4; J gene: TRBJ2-7; D gene: TRBD2; clone size: few; CDR3 protein: CASSFGGLPYEQYF; CDR3 DNA: TGTGCCAGCAGTTTCGGGGGGTTACCCTACGAGCAGTACTTC
V gene: TRBV12-3/TRBV12-4; J gene: TRBJ2-3; D gene: TRBD1; clone size: few; CDR3 protein: CASIRLGQGRADTQYF; CDR3 DNA: TGTGCCAGCATTCGACTAGGACAGGGGAGGGCAGATACGCAGTATTTT
V gene: TRBV28; J gene: TRBJ1-2; D gene: TRBD1; clone size: NA; CDR3 protein: CASSLPEGTDEFGYTF; CDR3 DNA: TGTGCCAGCAGTTTGCCCGAAGGGACAGATGAGTTCGGCTACACCTTC
V gene: TRBV5-4; J gene: TRBJ2-7; D gene: NA; clone size: few; CDR3 protein: CASSFAQTTYEQYF; CDR3 DNA: TGTGCCAGCAGCTTTGCACAGACAACCTACGAGCAGTACTTC
V gene: TRBV25-1; J gene: TRBJ2-5; D gene: TRBD2; clone size: few; CDR3 protein: CASRLAGDETQYF; CDR3 DNA: TGTGCCAGCAGACTAGCGGGAGACGAGACCCAGTACTTC
V gene: TRBV4-1; J gene: TRBJ1-4; D gene: NA; clone size: medium-sized; CDR3 protein: CASSQGGGTANEKLFF; CDR3 DNA: TGCGCCAGCAGCCAAGGGGGCGGGACGGCTAATGAAAAACTGTTTTTT
V gene: TRBV5-1; J gene: TRBJ2-2; D gene: NA; clone size: NA; CDR3 protein: CASSLGRSYGELFF; CDR3 DNA: TGCGCCAGCAGCTTGGGCAGGTCCTACGGGGAGCTGTTTTTT
V gene: TRBV14; J gene: TRBJ2-1; D gene: TRBD2; clone size: few; CDR3 protein: CASSQNQGLAGSEQFF; CDR3 DNA: TGTGCCAGCAGCCAGAACCAGGGGTTAGCGGGATCTGAGCAGTTCTTC
V gene: TRBV5-1; J gene: TRBJ1-2; D gene: NA; clone size: NA; CDR3 protein: CASSLAADNYGYTF; CDR3 DNA: TGCGCCAGCAGCTTGGCGGCGGATAACTATGGCTACACCTTC
V gene: TRBV2; J gene: TRBJ2-7; D gene: NA; clone size: NA; CDR3 protein: CASSRTEIPYEQYF; CDR3 DNA: TGTGCCAGCAGCCGGACAGAAATTCCCTACGAGCAGTACTTC
V gene: TRBV4-1; J gene: TRBJ1-1; D gene: TRBD1; clone size: few; CDR3 protein: CASSHNRGSTEAFF; CDR3 DNA: TGCGCCAGCAGCCATAACAGGGGATCCACTGAAGCTTTCTTT
V gene: TRBV27; J gene: TRBJ2-5; D gene: TRBD2; clone size: NA; CDR3 protein: CASSSNGLAGKTQYF; CDR3 DNA: TGTGCCAGCAGTTCGAACGGACTAGCGGGAAAGACCCAGTACTTC
V gene: TRBV12-3/TRBV12-4; J gene: TRBJ2-7; D gene: TRBD2; clone size: NA; CDR3 protein: CASSPSGTDYEQYF; CDR3 DNA: TGTGCCAGCAGTCCTAGCGGGACTGACTACGAGCAATACTTC
V gene: TRBV12-3/TRBV12-4; J gene: TRBJ2-3; D gene: TRBD2; clone size: NA; CDR3 protein: CASSFGGGVDTQYF; CDR3 DNA: TGTGCCAGCAGTTTTGGGGGGGGAGTGGATACGCAGTATTTT
V gene: TRBV12-3/TRBV12-4; J gene: TRBJ2-1; D gene: NA; clone size: NA; CDR3 protein: CASSFEFSTYGEQFF; CDR3 DNA: TGTGCCAGCAGTTTTGAGTTCTCAACTTACGGTGAGCAGTTCTTC
V gene: TRBV6-1; J gene: TRBJ1-3; D gene: NA; clone size: NA; CDR3 protein: CASSGQGGNTIYF; CDR3 DNA: TGTGCCAGCAGTGGCCAGGGTGGGAACACCATATATTTT
V gene: TRBV29-1; J gene: TRBJ1-2; D gene: NA; clone size: few; CDR3 protein: CSVEDRESYTF; CDR3 DNA: TGCAGCGTTGAAGACAGGGAAAGCTACACCTTC
V gene: TRBV5-1; J gene: TRBJ1-4; D gene: NA; clone size: NA; CDR3 protein: CASSLGEVTNEKLFF; CDR3 DNA: TGCGCCAGCAGCTTGGGTGAAGTCACTAATGAAAAACTGTTTTTT
V gene: TRBV24-1; J gene: TRBJ2-3; D gene: TRBD2; clone size: few; CDR3 protein: CATSDLLAGGPDTQYF; CDR3 DNA: TGTGCCACCAGTGATTTGCTAGCGGGGGGACCAGATACGCAGTATTTT
V gene: TRBV5-1; J gene: TRBJ1-6; D gene: NA; clone size: few; CDR3 protein: CASRLGTDLNSPLHF; CDR3 DNA: TGCGCCAGCAGACTTGGGACGGACCTTAATTCACCCCTCCACTTT
V gene: TRBV4-1; J gene: TRBJ2-7; D gene: NA; clone size: NA; CDR3 protein: CASSRDLAAEQYF; CDR3 DNA: TGCGCCAGCAGCCGAGATCTGGCGGCCGAGCAGTACTTC
V gene: TRBV29-1; J gene: TRBJ2-5; D gene: NA; clone size: NA; CDR3 protein: CSADFDRYQETQYF; CDR3 DNA: TGCAGCGCTGACTTCGACAGATACCAAGAGACCCAGTACTTC